This TCR beta chain was retrieved from a study of blood T cell repertoires in COVID-19 (TCRdb year 2020). At the level of the whole study: Samples from collaborators originated in the United States, Italy and Spain and spanned both the acute and convalescent phases of COVID-19. The prospective study material was composed of cDNA or gDNA derived from T cells, B-cell-depleted T cells, or PBMCs. The dataset comprised deeply sampled blood TCRbeta repertoires from subjects exposed to, actively infected with, or recovered from COVID-19. The repertoires were made available in a free public database intended to serve as a resource for research on the immune response to SARS-CoV-2. The samples were drawn from the first 160 participants of the ongoing ImmuneRACE study and from over 950 subjects provided by 6 global collaborators. A de-identified subject ID, COVID-19 status, age in years and sex were almost always included in the sample metadata. Where HLA class I and class II types were available, the types were taken from metadata supplied by the sample provider, not from assay-based typing.

What the research found in general, with its limitations: The quantity of clinical and demographic metadata differed by source and by participant and was supplied without curation.

Unmatched junction bases come to 0, with V trimmed by 4 bases and J by 2 bases. Taken from cysteine to phenylalanine, the CDR3 has 15 residues. Only the CDR3 DNA stays, 45 bases, in frame from base 1. From the germline V gene, CDR1 is SNHLY and CDR2 is FYNNEI. TCRbeta CDR3 regions were amplified from genomic DNA using the immunoSEQ Assay, a bias-controlled multiplex PCR. From the authors' description of their analysis: Nucleated cell counts per sample were estimated from amplification of reference gene primers within the assay. To quantify the absolute abundance of each unique TCRbeta CDR3 rearrangement, sequence reads were collapsed and filtered. Productive Simpson clonality was computed per sample as the square root of Simpson's diversity index over productive rearrangements. Not all clones reach the TCRdb copy of this immuneACCESS table, which keeps in-frame sequences only. Checked studies attribute under half of the gap to unresolved V genes and leave the rest unexplained. V and J calls and clone size are given by that table; D and trimming were obtained from the DNA. The sample has 55,000 to 80,000 clones on record, 70% to 85% of them singletons. Together, the top ten hold around 0.91% of the sample.

As concerns this clone: Its antigen is still unknown. Base qualities are missing; no much larger clone stands one base away.

Whole blood was collected in K2EDTA tubes by collaborating institutions according to the institutions' own protocols. Collaborator samples were shipped for TCRbeta analysis as frozen whole blood, isolated PBMCs, or DNA extracted from either sample type. The sequence derives from a woman in her seventies with acute or convalescent COVID-19. Sequenced sample: peripheral blood. The sequence joins TRBV2 to TRBJ2-1; the central 12 bases match TRBD2. The CDR3 corresponds to CASSGTSGAYNEQFF. The DNA sequence is TGTGCCAGCAGTGGGACTAGCGGGGCCTACAATGAGCAGTTCTTC. Where the CDR3 stops, the reference TRBV2 and TRBJ2-1 genes take over; the full variable domain is EPEVTQTPSHQVTQMGQEVILRCVPISNHLYFYWYRQILGQKVEFLVSFYNNEISEKSEIFDDQFSVERPDGSNFTLKIRSTKLEDSAMYFCASSGTSGAYNEQFFGPGTRLTVL.